This is a list of T cell receptor beta chains from one sample in a study of multiple sclerosis patients with progressive multifocal leukoencephalopathy. This table comes from immunoSEQ multiplex PCR, and its TCRdb copy is limited to in-frame clones, with some not included. The data hold about 33,000 clones, with about 90% observed a single time. The sequenced sample was PBMCs, obtained from a patient treated with natalizumab. The receptors shown here come from a human donor with progressive multifocal leukoencephalopathy. Both conserved end residues are part of each CDR3. D genes are given only for firm matches. Part of the rows lack a size; the others show once, few, many or a class for expanded clones.

j_call,d_call,v_call,clone_size,cdr3_nt,cdr3_aa
TRBJ1-3,NA,TRBV6-5,once,TGTGCCAGCAGTCAAACAGAGAATGGAAACACCATATATTTT,CASSQTENGNTIYF
TRBJ1-6,TRBD1,TRBV6-1,NA,TGTGCCAGCAGTGGGGACAGGGTCAATTCACCCCTCCACTTT,CASSGDRVNSPLHF
TRBJ2-7,NA,TRBV5-1,NA,TGCGCCAGCAGCGACCCCTGGGGAGAGGGTGCCTACGAGCAGTACTTC,CASSDPWGEGAYEQYF
TRBJ1-5,NA,TRBV30,NA,TGTGCCTGGAGTGTAGGGGGACGGGGACAGCCCCAGCATTTT,CAWSVGGRGQPQHF
TRBJ2-7,NA,TRBV7-2,NA,TGTGCCAGCAGCTCCCTAGACGAGCAGTACTTC,CASSSLDEQYF
TRBJ2-1,TRBD1,TRBV7-3,once,TGTGCCAGCAGCTTAGCTCAGGGGGCCTATGAGCAGTTCTTC,CASSLAQGAYEQFF
TRBJ1-2,TRBD1,TRBV7-3,NA,TGTGCCAGCAGCACTTTGCCAGGGGGCGCGTCGGGAGGCTACACCTTC,CASSTLPGGASGGYTF
TRBJ2-5,NA,TRBV5-4,NA,TGTGCCAGCAGCTTACGCCGGACTACTTCTCGGGGTGAGACCCAGTACTTC,CASSLRRTTSRGETQYF
TRBJ2-1,TRBD2,TRBV27,NA,TGTGCCAGCAGTTTATCGTGGGCTAGCGGCTACAATGAGCAGTTCTTC,CASSLSWASGYNEQFF
TRBJ1-1,TRBD1,TRBV4-3,once,TGCGCCAGCAGCCAGGGAAAGACAGGGGGCTTTGAAGCTTTCTTT,CASSQGKTGGFEAFF
TRBJ2-1,NA,TRBV7-3,NA,TGTGCCAGCAGCCCCGGCCCCGGTGGTGAGCAGTTCTTC,CASSPGPGGEQFF
TRBJ1-3,NA,TRBV4-2,once,TGTGCCAGCAGCCAATGGCCAGCCTCTGGAAACACCATATATTTT,CASSQWPASGNTIYF
TRBJ1-2,NA,TRBV29-1,NA,TGCAGCGTTGGGACAAGCTCCTATGGCTACACCTTC,CSVGTSSYGYTF
TRBJ1-2,TRBD1,TRBV5-1,NA,TGCGCCAGCAGCTTCCGTCTGGACAGGGGGCGATGGGGCTACACCTTC,CASSFRLDRGRWGYTF
TRBJ2-5,NA,TRBV30,NA,TGTGCCTGGAGCGGGAGAGCCAAACTACAAGAGACCCAGTACTTC,CAWSGRAKLQETQYF
TRBJ1-5,TRBD1,TRBV18,NA,TGTGCCAGCTCAGTGGACAGGGCGGTGCAGCCCCAGCATTTT,CASSVDRAVQPQHF
TRBJ1-6,NA,TRBV19,NA,TGTGCCAGTAGTATGCCCCTTCGGAATTCACCCCTCCACTTT,CASSMPLRNSPLHF
TRBJ2-3,NA,TRBV10-3,NA,TGTGCCATCAGTGCGCTGGCGGGCGTCACAGATACGCAGTATTTT,CAISALAGVTDTQYF
TRBJ1-1,NA,TRBV27,NA,TGTGCCAGCAGTTTAATGGCCCTAGGAAACACTGAAGCTTTCTTT,CASSLMALGNTEAFF
TRBJ1-2,NA,TRBV16,NA,TGTGCCAGCACCCCGGCTCAGGGCTTCTATGGCTACACCTTC,CASTPAQGFYGYTF
TRBJ2-7,NA,TRBV2,NA,TGTGCCACCCGAGGGGACTTTTACGAGCAGTACTTC,CATRGDFYEQYF
TRBJ1-2,NA,TRBV6-1,NA,TGTGCCTGCAATTCCGTTTACTATGGCTACACCTTC,CACNSVYYGYTF
TRBJ2-7,NA,TRBV7-2,NA,TGTGCCAGCAGCCTCAGGGAATACGAGCAGTACTTC,CASSLREYEQYF
TRBJ1-4,NA,TRBV7-9,NA,TGTGCCAGCAGCTTAATCACAGGCGAAAATGAAAAACTGTTTTTT,CASSLITGENEKLFF
TRBJ2-1,TRBD2,TRBV5-1,NA,TGCGCCAGCAGCTTAGCTAGCGGAGAATTTTACAATGAGCAGTTCTTC,CASSLASGEFYNEQFF
TRBJ1-2,TRBD1,TRBV9,NA,TGTGCCAGCAGCGCCGGGACAGCCTACTATGGCTACACCTTC,CASSAGTAYYGYTF
TRBJ2-1,TRBD2,TRBV6-6,once,TGTGCCAGCAGTTACAGTAGAGCGGGGCCCTCGGGTGAGCAGTTCTTC,CASSYSRAGPSGEQFF
TRBJ2-7,TRBD2,TRBV19,NA,TGTGCCAGTAGTTGGTCACTAGCGAGCTCCTACGAGCAGTACTTC,CASSWSLASSYEQYF
TRBJ2-7,NA,TRBV7-2,NA,TGTGCCAGCAGCTTCTTGGGCTACGAGCAGTACTTC,CASSFLGYEQYF
TRBJ2-7,TRBD2,TRBV11-2,once,TGTGCCAGCAGCTTATTAAAGGGACTAGCGGGAGGGTTGAACGAGCAGTACTTC,CASSLLKGLAGGLNEQYF
TRBJ1-1,TRBD1,TRBV5-1,NA,TGCGCCAGCAGCGTACCAGGACAGGCGCCCACTGAAGCTTTCTTT,CASSVPGQAPTEAFF
TRBJ2-3,NA,TRBV5-1,NA,TGCGCCAGCAGCTACGAGCCCGCCCGAGGAGCCCCGGAGGTGCGGAGAGATACGCAGTATTTT,CASSYEPARGAPEVRRDTQYF
TRBJ2-1,NA,TRBV7-9,NA,TGTGCCAGCACCCCAGGCGGGGTCGAGCAGTTCTTC,CASTPGGVEQFF
TRBJ2-2,TRBD2,TRBV5-4,NA,TGTGCCAGCAGCCCTCCGGGACTAGCGGCGAACACCGGGGAGCTGTTTTTT,CASSPPGLAANTGELFF
TRBJ2-7,NA,TRBV6-1,NA,TGTGCCACCACCTGGCGGGCCTACGAGCAGTACTTC,CATTWRAYEQYF
TRBJ2-1,TRBD2,TRBV7-7,NA,TGTGCCAGCAGCTTAGATTCTAGCGGAGGGGTTTATGGTGAGCAGTTCTTC,CASSLDSSGGVYGEQFF
TRBJ1-1,NA,TRBV19,NA,TGTGCCAGTAGTATAAGTCCCGGGGGTAGGAATGAAGCTTTCTTT,CASSISPGGRNEAFF